The subject of this entry is one TCR beta chain. The CDR3 is made up of 14 amino acids. Germline values: CDR1 SNHLY, CDR2 FYNNEI. Trimming took off 4 bases at V and 10 bases at J, with 14 bases between the two ends. In the source study's methods: Amplification with reference gene primers provided the estimates of nucleated cell counts. The protocol was immunoSEQ multiplex PCR, while the TCRdb copy is restricted to in-frame clones and leaves out a portion. V and J calls and clone size are those listed in that table; D and trimming were worked out from the DNA. Among 40,000 to 55,000 clones listed, 84% were seen once. This entry comes from a study of blood T cell repertoires in COVID-19. Looking at the study overall: COVID-19 samples collected from the United States, Italy and Spain covered acute and convalescent phases.

The sequencing input was peripheral blood. The chain recombines TRBV2 with TRBJ1-6; D is perhaps TRBD1 (5 bases). The TCR originated in a man aged 45 to 65 with active COVID-19. The CDR3 sequence: CASSVWQGSSPLHF. The CDR3 nucleotides are TGTGCCAGCAGTGTATGGCAGGGTAGCTCACCCCTCCACTTT.